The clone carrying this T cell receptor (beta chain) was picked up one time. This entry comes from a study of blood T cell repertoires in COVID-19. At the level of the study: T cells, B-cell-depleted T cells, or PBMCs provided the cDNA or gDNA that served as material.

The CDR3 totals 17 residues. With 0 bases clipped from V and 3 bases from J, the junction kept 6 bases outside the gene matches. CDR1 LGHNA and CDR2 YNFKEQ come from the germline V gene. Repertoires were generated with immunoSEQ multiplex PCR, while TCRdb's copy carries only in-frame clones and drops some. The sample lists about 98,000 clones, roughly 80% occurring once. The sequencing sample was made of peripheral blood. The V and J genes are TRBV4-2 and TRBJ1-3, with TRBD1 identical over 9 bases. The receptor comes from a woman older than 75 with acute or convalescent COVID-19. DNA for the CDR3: TGTGCCAGCAGCCAAGAGATTACAGGGGGCTTTGGAAACACCATATATTTT. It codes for CASSQEITGGFGNTIYF.